This entry lists 14 T cell receptor beta chains sequenced from one sample in a study of graft-versus-host responses after intestinal transplantation. Sequencing was performed with immunoSEQ multiplex PCR; in TCRdb, only in-frame clones are kept and a portion is missing. The repertoire holds some 24,000 clones, with 70% to 90% as singletons. The material was PBMCs, obtained approximately 450 days after intestinal transplant. The receptors were sampled from a human patient who received an intestinal transplant, so some T cells may come from the graft donor.

The chain carries TRBV7-2 and TRBJ2-1; D is possibly TRBD1 (5 bases). Germline V CDR1 and CDR2: SGHTA, FQGNSA. V lost 6 bases to trimming and J lost 8 bases, with 11 bases between them. This CDR3 is built from 12 residues. The CDR3 DNA is TGTGCCAGCAGACACGACAGTTATGAGCAGTTCTTC. Protein product: CASRHDSYEQFF.

This rearrangement joins TRBV19 to TRBJ2-4, with 7 positions matching TRBD2. Losses at the gene ends were 7 bases for V and 7 bases for J; bases not matched to a gene: 16. Germline values: CDR1 LNHDA, CDR2 SQIVND (reference sequence). The CDR3 contains 16 residues. The CDR3 region is CASKLMGEGRGNIQYF. In DNA form, the CDR3 reads TGTGCCAGTAAATTGATGGGGGAGGGCCGGGGGAACATTCAGTACTTC.

The J gene is TRBJ1-5, the V gene TRBV19, with TRBD1 identical over 8 bases. CDR3 length: 14 residues. Germline V gives CDR1 LNHDA, CDR2 SQIVND (reference sequence). The junction had 3 bases not matched to a gene; V was cut back by 6 bases and J by 2 bases. CDR3 loop: CASSQTGGNQPQHF. As DNA, the CDR3 is TGTGCCAGTAGCCAGACAGGGGGCAATCAGCCCCAGCATTTT.

V and J are TRBV9 and TRBJ1-5; TRBD1 is a possible D gene (6 bases). Trimming left V 0 bases short and J 3 bases short, with 7 bases between. CDR3 length: 14 amino acids. Germline CDR1 and CDR2: SGDLS and YYNGEE. For the CDR3, the DNA is TGTGCCAGCAGCGTAGCAGGGGTCAATCAGCCCCAGCATTTT. This gives the protein CASSVAGVNQPQHF.

J is TRBJ2-5 and V is TRBV30; 9 bases are shared with TRBD1. The DNA end favors TRBJ2-7, so the J call may be wrong. Germline V CDR1 and CDR2: GTSNPN, SVGIG (reference sequence). The CDR3 is 12 residues long. The CDR3 is CACRDREYEQYF. The DNA of the CDR3 is TGTGCCTGTCGGGACAGGGAATACGAGCAGTACTTC.

This chain connects TRBV7-9 to TRBJ2-5; 7 nucleotides match TRBD2. The CDR3 sequence is 13 residues long. The J segment lost 3 bases and the V segment lost 6 bases, leaving 4 bases of the junction unmatched. The germline V gene encodes CDR1 SEHNR and CDR2 FQNEAQ (reference sequence). The CDR3 DNA sequence: TGTGCCAGCAGTAGCGGGCCGGAAGAGACCCAGTACTTC. Encoded protein: CASSSGPEETQYF. The variable domain in full, completed from reference TRBV7-9 and TRBJ2-5, reads DTGVSQNPRHKITKRGQNVTFRCDPISEHNRLYWYRQTLGQGPEFLTYFQNEAQLEKSRLLSDRFSAERPKGSFSTLEIQRTEQGDSAMYLCASSSGPEETQYFGPGTRLLVL.

This rearrangement joins TRBV19 to TRBJ1-2; 7 bases fit TRBD1. Trimming cost V 8 bases and J 3 bases; bases outside gene matches: 12. The germline V gene has CDR1 LNHDA and CDR2 SQIVND (reference sequence). The CDR3 has 15 amino acids. CDR3 residues: CASYRQGTADYGYTF. The CDR3 nucleotides are TGTGCCAGTTACCGTCAAGGGACAGCGGACTATGGCTACACCTTC.

The genes are TRBV7-2 and TRBJ2-5; the match to TRBD2 covers 10 bases. The CDR3 is 15 residues long. CDR1 is SGHTA, CDR2 FQGNSA, per germline. The V gene end was trimmed by 5 bases and the J gene end by 5 bases; junction bases not matched to a gene: 8. The CDR3 region has the DNA TGTGCCAGCAGCGCCCCGACTAGCGGGTTGGAGACCCAGTACTTC. Translated, it gives CASSAPTSGLETQYF.

The chain combines TRBV5-6 with TRBJ2-1; 10 nucleotides line up with TRBD1. This CDR3 contains 15 residues. With V trimmed by 4 bases and J by 7 bases, 8 bases remained unmatched. Germline loops: CDR1 SGHDT, CDR2 YYEEEE. Here the CDR3 DNA reads TGTGCCAGCAGCCAAGACGGGACAGGGGATAATGAGCAGTTCTTC. It specifies CASSQDGTGDNEQFF.

The rearrangement links TRBV6-1 to TRBJ2-2, with unresolved D. From germline, CDR1 is MNHNS and CDR2 SASEGT. V gave up 8 bases and J gave up 0 bases, with 1 base separating them. CDR3 length: 11 residues. The CDR3 here is CASSNTGELFF. The CDR3 bases are TGTGCCAGCTCGAACACCGGGGAGCTGTTTTTT.

The chain couples TRBV5-1 to TRBJ2-5; 10 bases line up with TRBD2. There are 15 residues in the CDR3. The ends lost 2 bases at V and 5 bases at J; junction bases unmatched: 6. Looked up from germline, CDR1 is SGHRS and CDR2 is YFSETQ. The CDR3 loop is CASSLILAGEETQYF. CDR3 DNA sequence: TGCGCCAGCAGCTTAATTCTAGCGGGAGAGGAGACCCAGTACTTC.

The chain recombines TRBV18 with TRBJ2-3, with TRBD2 as a possible D gene (6 bases). V dropped 10 bases and J dropped 1 base, with 12 bases sitting between them. The CDR3 length is 13 residues. CDR1 and CDR2 from the germline V gene are KGHSH and LQKENI. Here the CDR3 reads CATGGAGTDTQYF. Written as DNA, the CDR3 is TGTGCCACCGGGGGAGCCGGCACAGATACGCAGTATTTT.

This clone was detected once. The chain joins TRBV1 to TRBJ2-3; the table assigns TRBD2, which was not confirmed against the DNA. TRBV1 is a recognized pseudogene. The CDR3 runs 18 residues. In DNA, the CDR3 is TGCACCAGCAGCCAAGGTGGGGCTAGCGGGTCACAGGCGGATACGCAGTATTTT. Translated, it gives CTSSQGGASGSQADTQYF.

Concerning this clone itself: Other nucleotide sequences in the sample specify the same CDR3. The chain joins TRBV21-1 to TRBJ2-3; TRBD2 was called by the table and not checked on the DNA. TRBV21-1 is assigned pseudogene status. The CDR3 consists of 16 residues. CDR3 nucleotide sequence: TGTGCCAGCAGCAAAGAGGGTCGGGGAGGCACAGATACGCAGTATTTT. It yields the protein CASSKEGRGGTDTQYF.